These T cell receptor beta chains were read from a single sample in a study of blood T cell repertoires in COVID-19. Assay: immunoSEQ multiplex PCR; the TCRdb copy retains only in-frame clones and omits some. The top ten hold roughly 10% of the sample, which has 65,000 to 90,000 clones, roughly 84% seen once. Material for sequencing was peripheral blood. Receptor source: a woman between 18 and 30 years old with acute or convalescent COVID-19. Each CDR3 is given with its conserved first and last residue. The D gene is left open where the match is weak. Rows give clone size only sometimes, using once, few, many, or a class for an expanded clone.

clone_size: -; d_call: -; j_call: TRBJ2-2; v_call: TRBV5-6; cdr3_aa: CASSTAGIGELFF; cdr3_nt: TGTGCCAGCAGCACCGCAGGGATCGGGGAGCTGTTTTTT
clone_size: -; d_call: -; j_call: TRBJ2-2; v_call: TRBV7-9; cdr3_aa: CASSLGLAYANTGELFF; cdr3_nt: TGTGCCAGCAGCTTAGGGCTAGCATACGCGAACACCGGGGAGCTGTTTTTT
clone_size: -; d_call: -; j_call: TRBJ2-7; v_call: TRBV15; cdr3_aa: CATSRALGGTYEQYF; cdr3_nt: TGTGCCACCAGCAGGGCCTTAGGGGGTACCTACGAGCAGTACTTC
clone_size: -; d_call: TRBD1; j_call: TRBJ2-3; v_call: TRBV28; cdr3_aa: CASKKDRGLRDPDTQYF; cdr3_nt: TGTGCCAGCAAAAAGGACAGGGGGCTAAGGGACCCAGATACGCAGTATTTT
clone_size: -; d_call: TRBD2; j_call: TRBJ2-7; v_call: TRBV6-5; cdr3_aa: CASSYRGVSYEQYF; cdr3_nt: TGTGCCAGCAGTTACCGGGGGGTCTCCTACGAGCAGTACTTC
clone_size: -; d_call: -; j_call: TRBJ1-6; v_call: TRBV7-2; cdr3_aa: CASSLGGPGSVSPLHF; cdr3_nt: TGTGCCAGCAGCTTAGGGGGCCCGGGCTCCGTTTCACCCCTCCACTTT
clone_size: -; d_call: -; j_call: TRBJ1-6; v_call: TRBV9; cdr3_aa: CASGTTGGRGGSPLHF; cdr3_nt: TGTGCCAGCGGAACTACGGGAGGACGCGGAGGTTCACCCCTCCACTTT
clone_size: many; d_call: TRBD1; j_call: TRBJ2-7; v_call: TRBV7-8; cdr3_aa: CASSLRAAGQGLHEQYF; cdr3_nt: TGTGCCAGCAGCTTAAGGGCGGCGGGACAGGGTCTCCACGAGCAGTACTTC
clone_size: -; d_call: TRBD2; j_call: TRBJ2-2; v_call: TRBV2; cdr3_aa: CASSWLAAGELFF; cdr3_nt: TGTGCCAGCAGCTGGCTAGCGGCCGGGGAGCTGTTTTTT
clone_size: once; d_call: TRBD1; j_call: TRBJ1-4; v_call: TRBV12-3/TRBV12-4; cdr3_aa: CASSQGQGQLFF; cdr3_nt: TGTGCCAGCAGCCAAGGACAGGGGCAACTGTTTTTT
clone_size: -; d_call: -; j_call: TRBJ2-1; v_call: TRBV19; cdr3_aa: CASSLHPFRTYNEQFF; cdr3_nt: TGTGCCAGTAGTCTCCACCCATTCAGAACCTACAATGAGCAGTTCTTC
clone_size: -; d_call: -; j_call: TRBJ2-2; v_call: TRBV7-8; cdr3_aa: CASSPWGGNTGELFF; cdr3_nt: TGTGCCAGCAGCCCCTGGGGCGGGAACACCGGGGAGCTGTTTTTT
clone_size: -; d_call: -; j_call: TRBJ2-1; v_call: TRBV5-6; cdr3_aa: CASSFAGVNEQFF; cdr3_nt: TGTGCCAGCAGCTTTGCAGGGGTCAATGAGCAGTTCTTC
clone_size: -; d_call: TRBD1; j_call: TRBJ1-4; v_call: TRBV30; cdr3_aa: CAWSVSGQPNEKLFF; cdr3_nt: TGTGCCTGGAGTGTTTCGGGACAGCCTAATGAAAAACTGTTTTTT
clone_size: -; d_call: -; j_call: TRBJ2-7; v_call: TRBV7-2; cdr3_aa: CASSTHGLYEQYF; cdr3_nt: TGTGCCAGCAGCACGCACGGGTTGTACGAGCAGTACTTC
clone_size: -; d_call: TRBD1; j_call: TRBJ2-7; v_call: TRBV5-6; cdr3_aa: CASSLGTGGMIYEQYF; cdr3_nt: TGTGCCAGCAGCTTGGGGACAGGGGGGATGATCTACGAGCAGTACTTC
clone_size: -; d_call: TRBD1; j_call: TRBJ1-1; v_call: TRBV29-1; cdr3_aa: CSVLRTGGGTEAFF; cdr3_nt: TGCAGCGTTTTAAGGACAGGGGGCGGGACTGAAGCTTTCTTT
clone_size: -; d_call: TRBD2; j_call: TRBJ2-5; v_call: TRBV3-1/TRBV3-2; cdr3_aa: CASSQDSPSGRETQYF; cdr3_nt: TGTGCCAGCAGCCAAGATTCCCCTAGCGGGAGGGAGACCCAGTACTTC
clone_size: -; d_call: TRBD1; j_call: TRBJ2-7; v_call: TRBV3-1/TRBV3-2; cdr3_aa: CASSQDYRGSYEQYF; cdr3_nt: TGTGCCAGCAGCCAAGATTACAGGGGCTCCTACGAGCAGTACTTC
clone_size: -; d_call: TRBD1; j_call: TRBJ2-7; v_call: TRBV5-8; cdr3_aa: CASSGTGNYEQYF; cdr3_nt: TGTGCCAGCAGCGGGACAGGGAACTACGAGCAGTACTTC
clone_size: -; d_call: TRBD2; j_call: TRBJ2-1; v_call: TRBV7-9; cdr3_aa: CASSLVAGESDNEQFF; cdr3_nt: TGTGCCAGCAGCTTAGTTGCGGGAGAGTCGGACAATGAGCAGTTCTTC
clone_size: -; d_call: TRBD1; j_call: TRBJ1-2; v_call: TRBV6-5; cdr3_aa: CASSRADRGNYGYTF; cdr3_nt: TGTGCCAGCAGCAGAGCGGACAGGGGGAACTATGGCTACACCTTC
clone_size: -; d_call: -; j_call: TRBJ1-6; v_call: TRBV4-2; cdr3_aa: CASSQGGVSSYNSPLHF; cdr3_nt: TGTGCCAGCAGCCAGGGGGGGGTCTCCTCCTATAATTCACCCCTCCACTTT
clone_size: -; d_call: -; j_call: TRBJ1-5; v_call: TRBV10-2; cdr3_aa: CASSESREFQPQHF; cdr3_nt: TGCGCCAGCAGTGAGTCCAGGGAATTTCAGCCCCAGCATTTT
clone_size: once; d_call: TRBD1; j_call: TRBJ1-1; v_call: TRBV4-1; cdr3_aa: CASSHPNRGNTEAFF; cdr3_nt: TGCGCCAGCAGCCATCCTAACAGGGGGAACACTGAAGCTTTCTTT
clone_size: -; d_call: TRBD1; j_call: TRBJ1-2; v_call: TRBV27; cdr3_aa: CASSLSGTGSPYGYTF; cdr3_nt: TGTGCCAGCAGTTTATCTGGGACAGGGAGCCCGTATGGCTACACCTTC
clone_size: -; d_call: TRBD1; j_call: TRBJ2-1; v_call: TRBV7-9; cdr3_aa: CASSPQTRQGKAYNEQFF; cdr3_nt: TGTGCCAGCAGCCCGCAAACTAGACAGGGAAAAGCCTACAATGAGCAGTTCTTC
clone_size: -; d_call: -; j_call: TRBJ1-1; v_call: TRBV29-1; cdr3_aa: CSVHRRENTEAFF; cdr3_nt: TGCAGCGTTCACCGGAGAGAGAACACTGAAGCTTTCTTT
clone_size: -; d_call: TRBD1; j_call: TRBJ1-1; v_call: TRBV9; cdr3_aa: CASSVTGSAEAFF; cdr3_nt: TGTGCCAGCAGCGTGACAGGGTCCGCTGAAGCTTTCTTT
clone_size: -; d_call: -; j_call: TRBJ1-2; v_call: TRBV18; cdr3_aa: CASSPRRDPGYTF; cdr3_nt: TGTGCCAGCTCACCGAGGAGGGACCCTGGCTACACCTTC
clone_size: -; d_call: TRBD2; j_call: TRBJ2-7; v_call: TRBV6-2/TRBV6-3; cdr3_aa: CASSRSGISYEQYF; cdr3_nt: TGTGCCAGCAGCCGTAGCGGGATCTCCTACGAGCAGTACTTC
clone_size: -; d_call: -; j_call: TRBJ1-1; v_call: TRBV19; cdr3_aa: CASSIGRWKLGTEAFF; cdr3_nt: TGTGCCAGTAGTATAGGGAGGTGGAAATTGGGCACTGAAGCTTTCTTT
clone_size: -; d_call: -; j_call: TRBJ1-1; v_call: TRBV24-1; cdr3_aa: CATVSTGMNTEAFF; cdr3_nt: TGTGCCACCGTCTCGACAGGAATGAACACTGAAGCTTTCTTT
clone_size: -; d_call: -; j_call: TRBJ2-1; v_call: TRBV5-1; cdr3_aa: CASSPNSYEQFF; cdr3_nt: TGCGCCAGCAGCCCCAACTCCTATGAGCAGTTCTTC
clone_size: large; d_call: TRBD2; j_call: TRBJ2-1; v_call: TRBV27; cdr3_aa: CASSLTSGSIDNEQFF; cdr3_nt: TGTGCCAGCAGTTTAACTAGCGGGAGTATCGACAATGAGCAGTTCTTC
clone_size: -; d_call: TRBD1; j_call: TRBJ2-7; v_call: TRBV13; cdr3_aa: CASSSTGQGMNEQYF; cdr3_nt: TGTGCCAGCAGCAGCACGGGACAGGGGATGAACGAGCAGTACTTC
clone_size: -; d_call: -; j_call: TRBJ2-6; v_call: TRBV4-1; cdr3_aa: CASSPSKGQGTPGANVLTF; cdr3_nt: TGCGCCAGCAGCCCCAGCAAGGGGCAGGGGACCCCTGGGGCCAACGTCCTGACTTTC
clone_size: -; d_call: TRBD2; j_call: TRBJ2-1; v_call: TRBV11-2; cdr3_aa: CASSFGTGGPGNEQFF; cdr3_nt: TGTGCCAGCAGCTTTGGGACGGGAGGGCCGGGAAATGAGCAGTTCTTC
clone_size: -; d_call: -; j_call: TRBJ2-2; v_call: TRBV7-2; cdr3_aa: CASSLRLATSTGELFF; cdr3_nt: TGTGCCAGCAGCTTAAGGCTAGCGACCTCCACCGGGGAGCTGTTTTTT
clone_size: -; d_call: TRBD1; j_call: TRBJ2-7; v_call: TRBV5-1; cdr3_aa: CASSKPGQGYEQYF; cdr3_nt: TGCGCCAGCAGCAAACCGGGACAGGGCTACGAGCAGTACTTC
clone_size: -; d_call: -; j_call: TRBJ1-1; v_call: TRBV10-3; cdr3_aa: CAISELQLTGWSTEAFF; cdr3_nt: TGTGCCATCAGTGAGTTACAACTAACAGGTTGGAGCACTGAAGCTTTCTTT
clone_size: -; d_call: -; j_call: TRBJ1-3; v_call: TRBV5-6; cdr3_aa: CASSSPQGNTIYF; cdr3_nt: TGTGCCAGCAGCTCTCCGCAGGGAAACACCATATATTTT
clone_size: -; d_call: -; j_call: TRBJ1-3; v_call: TRBV5-1; cdr3_aa: CASSVGDSGNTIYF; cdr3_nt: TGCGCCAGCAGCGTCGGTGACTCTGGAAACACCATATATTTT
clone_size: -; d_call: -; j_call: TRBJ1-1; v_call: TRBV7-9; cdr3_aa: CASSPTRGGPTEAFF; cdr3_nt: TGTGCCAGCAGCCCCACGCGGGGGGGACCCACTGAAGCTTTCTTT
clone_size: -; d_call: -; j_call: TRBJ1-1; v_call: TRBV9; cdr3_aa: CASSVEWGYTEAFF; cdr3_nt: TGTGCCAGCAGCGTAGAATGGGGCTACACTGAAGCTTTCTTT
clone_size: -; d_call: TRBD1; j_call: TRBJ2-3; v_call: TRBV24-1; cdr3_aa: CATSDPRTGRQNTQYF; cdr3_nt: TGTGCCACCAGTGATCCACGGACAGGGAGGCAGAATACGCAGTATTTT
clone_size: once; d_call: TRBD2; j_call: TRBJ2-2; v_call: TRBV11-2; cdr3_aa: CASSLDGVGLGGTGELFF; cdr3_nt: TGTGCCAGCAGCTTAGATGGGGTAGGACTAGGAGGCACCGGGGAGCTGTTTTTT
clone_size: -; d_call: TRBD1; j_call: TRBJ1-3; v_call: TRBV19; cdr3_aa: CASTPSGTGKRNTIYF; cdr3_nt: TGTGCCAGTACCCCCTCCGGGACAGGGAAAAGAAACACCATATATTTT
clone_size: -; d_call: TRBD1; j_call: TRBJ1-6; v_call: TRBV19; cdr3_aa: CASSIRQGNSPLHF; cdr3_nt: TGTGCCAGTAGTATACGACAGGGTAATTCACCCCTCCACTTT
clone_size: -; d_call: TRBD2; j_call: TRBJ2-7; v_call: TRBV4-3; cdr3_aa: CASSPGLAGVSYEQYF; cdr3_nt: TGCGCCAGCAGCCCCGGACTAGCGGGAGTAAGCTACGAGCAGTACTTC
clone_size: -; d_call: -; j_call: TRBJ2-6; v_call: TRBV6-1; cdr3_aa: CASSEEKEWPGTSSGANVLTF; cdr3_nt: TGTGCCAGCAGTGAAGAGAAGGAATGGCCAGGCACGAGCTCTGGGGCCAACGTCCTGACTTTC
clone_size: -; d_call: -; j_call: TRBJ1-4; v_call: TRBV5-1; cdr3_aa: CASSPEGRNEKLFF; cdr3_nt: TGCGCCAGCAGCCCGGAGGGGCGGAATGAAAAACTGTTTTTT
clone_size: once; d_call: -; j_call: TRBJ2-3; v_call: TRBV30; cdr3_aa: CAGQGPSTDTQYF; cdr3_nt: TGTGCCGGACAAGGCCCTAGCACAGATACGCAGTATTTT
clone_size: -; d_call: -; j_call: TRBJ1-1; v_call: TRBV30; cdr3_aa: CAWSVRGLNTEAFF; cdr3_nt: TGTGCCTGGAGTGTTAGGGGTCTGAACACTGAAGCTTTCTTT